A single sample is the source of the 15 T cell receptor beta chains below, sequenced in a study of multiple sclerosis patients with progressive multifocal leukoencephalopathy. The time point here: more than ten months of natalizumab therapy. Profiling relied on immunoSEQ multiplex PCR, and the TCRdb table lists in-frame clones only, not all of them. This sample carries roughly 29,000 clones, almost 90% of them seen once, and the ten largest clones take approximately 1.3%. The sample was PBMCs, taken from a patient treated with natalizumab. These receptors originate from a human donor with multiple sclerosis.

This chain uses TRBV7-9 with TRBJ1-1, with D uncertain. With 1 base removed from V and 11 bases from J, the gap between germline ends came to 14 bases. The CDR3 sequence is 13 residues long. Germline-derived CDR1 and CDR2 are SEHNR and FQNEAQ (reference sequence). For the CDR3, the DNA is TGTGCCAGCAGCTTAGGAAACCGGGATTTTGCTTTCTTT. This gives the protein CASSLGNRDFAFF.

V and J are TRBV7-8 and TRBJ2-5, with 10 bases identical to TRBD2. The CDR3 totals 17 residues. V dropped 1 base and J dropped 3; count of bases not matched to a gene: 8. Per the germline V gene, CDR1 is SGHVS and CDR2 is FQNEAQ. CDR3 loop: CASSLGPQLAGKETQYF. The DNA for the CDR3 is TGTGCCAGCAGCTTAGGCCCCCAACTAGCGGGGAAAGAGACCCAGTACTTC.

This rearrangement joins TRBV6-5 to TRBJ2-7; 7 positions match TRBD1. CDR3 size: 12 residues. Unmatched junction bases numbered 0, after V lost 4 bases and J lost 3 bases. Germline V CDR1 and CDR2: MNHEY, SVGAGI. The CDR3: CASSWTGYEQYF. CDR3 bases: TGTGCCAGCAGTTGGACAGGCTACGAGCAGTACTTC.

This clone was seen once. The rearrangement joins TRBV19 to TRBJ1-4; TRBD1 might be the D (6 bases). The CDR3 is 15 amino acids. Germline values: CDR1 LNHDA, CDR2 SQIVND (reference sequence). V gave up 5 bases and J gave up 2 bases, with 12 bases separating them. CDR3: CASSARTVTNEKLFF. The CDR3 bases are TGTGCCAGTAGTGCCCGGACAGTGACTAATGAAAAACTGTTTTTT.

The chain uses TRBV28 and TRBJ2-1; D is unclear. The CDR3 is 13 residues long. CDR1 and CDR2 from the germline V gene are MDHEN and SYDVKM. The germline V and J ends were trimmed by 6 bases and 4 bases, with 10 bases remaining between them. The CDR3 sequence: CASRVAVYNEQFF. The DNA for the CDR3 is TGTGCCAGCAGGGTGGCGGTGTACAATGAGCAGTTCTTC.

CDR3 nucleotide sequence: TGTGCCAGTAGGGGAAACAGGGGAGAAGGATCACCCCTCCACTTT. Its translation: CASRGNRGEGSPLHF. The J gene is TRBJ1-6, the V gene TRBV6-1, with 7 bases matching TRBD1. The ends lost 9 bases at V and 10 bases at J; junction bases unmatched: 15. The CDR3 contains 15 residues. The V gene's germline CDR1 is MNHNS and CDR2 SASEGT.

This chain links TRBV29-1 with TRBJ1-5, with D possibly matching TRBD1 (5 bases). The CDR3 extends over 14 amino acids. Germline CDR1 and CDR2: SQVTM and ANQGSEA. V was trimmed by 6 bases and J by 2 bases, leaving 14 bases between them. The CDR3 is CSVSDGAGNQPQHF. For the CDR3, the DNA is TGCAGCGTGAGCGATGGGGCTGGCAATCAGCCCCAGCATTTT.

This chain connects TRBV4-3 to TRBJ2-3, with D maybe TRBD1 (5 bases). The V gene lost 1 base and the J gene lost 6 bases, with 14 bases spanning the gap. This CDR3 has 15 amino acids. The germline CDR1 and CDR2 sequences are LGHNA and YSLEER. CDR3 sequence reads: CASSQVSTGGDTQYF. CDR3 sequence (DNA): TGCGCCAGCAGCCAAGTAAGCACAGGTGGGGATACGCAGTATTTT.

The chain recombines TRBV19 with TRBJ2-3; D ambiguous. CDR1 is LNHDA and CDR2 is SQIVND in the germline V gene (reference sequence). The CDR3 is made up of 12 amino acids. Trimming cost V 2 bases and J 10 bases, with 10 bases left between them. CDR3 sequence reads: CASSIRRSPQYF. In nucleotides, the CDR3 is TGTGCCAGTAGTATAAGGCGGAGCCCGCAGTATTTT.

This chain links TRBV5-5 with TRBJ2-3; D ambiguous. V dropped 4 bases and J dropped 6 bases, with 15 bases sitting between them. This CDR3 region has 14 residues. Per the germline V gene, CDR1 is SGHKS and CDR2 is YYEKEE (reference sequence). The DNA of the CDR3 is TGTGCCAGCAGCACCTTCTCCGGACGGGATACGCAGTATTTT. Its translation: CASSTFSGRDTQYF. The full variable domain, with the rest looked up from reference TRBV5-5 and TRBJ2-3, is DAGVTQSPTHLIKTRGQQVTLRCSPISGHKSVSWYQQVLGQGPQFIFQYYEKEERGRGNFPDRFSARQFPNYSSELNVNALLLGDSALYLCASSTFSGRDTQYFGPGTRLTVL.

V is TRBV29-1 and J is TRBJ2-5, with 7 bases fitting TRBD1. The V segment lost 7 bases and the J segment 2 bases; nucleotides outside the gene matches: 10. Germline V gives CDR1 SQVTM, CDR2 ANQGSEA. The CDR3 loop spans 14 amino acids. Here the CDR3 reads CSACRDSLQETQYF. For the CDR3, the DNA is TGCAGCGCCTGCCGGGACAGCCTTCAAGAGACCCAGTACTTC.

This clone was picked up one time. The chain has TRBV29-1 and TRBJ1-2; D gene unclear. The CDR3 is made up of 11 amino acids. The germline V gene has CDR1 SQVTM and CDR2 ANQGSEA. The germline V and J ends were trimmed by 3 bases and 6 bases, with 8 bases remaining between them. The CDR3 reads CSVDLGNGYTF. DNA of the CDR3: TGCAGCGTTGATTTGGGTAATGGCTACACCTTC.

The chain combines TRBV9 with TRBJ1-6; 8 bases are a match to TRBD1. The V gene end was trimmed by 1 base and the J gene end by 6 bases; junction bases not matched to a gene: 6. Per the germline V gene, CDR1 is SGDLS and CDR2 is YYNGEE. CDR3 length: 16 amino acids. The CDR3 DNA sequence: TGTGCCAGCAGCGTATCTGCAGGGGGCGGTAATTCACCCCTCCACTTT. It is translated as CASSVSAGGGNSPLHF.

The rearrangement links TRBV19 to TRBJ1-6; a weak D match, TRBD1 (5 bases). Trimming removed 3 bases at V and 0 bases at J, with 9 bases between. This CDR3 contains 16 residues. Per the germline V gene, CDR1 is LNHDA and CDR2 is SQIVND (reference sequence). This CDR3 reads CASSIAGSSYNSPLHF. CDR3 nucleotides: TGTGCCAGTAGTATCGCAGGGAGCTCCTATAATTCACCCCTCCACTTT.

The rearrangement joins TRBV6-5 to TRBJ1-4; D gene unclear. The CDR3 is 14 amino acids. Germline lookup yields CDR1 MNHEY and CDR2 SVGAGI. Trimming removed 3 bases from V and 7 bases from J, with 12 bases in between. The CDR3 bases are TGTGCCAGCAGTTATAGGGAGCTTACTGAAAAACTGTTTTTT. Translating gives CASSYRELTEKLFF.